A single sample gave rise to the 13 T cell receptor beta chains below, sequenced in a study of long-term antiretroviral therapy in people with HIV. Sequencing relied on immunoSEQ assay v3.0, run at survey level. Some clones are missing from TCRdb's copy, which holds only in-frame ones; the method was immunoSEQ multiplex PCR. The table records some 17,000 clones, more than 65% of them present only once. The sequenced sample was unsorted PBMCs, obtained around 1.3 years before starting antiretroviral therapy. These TCRs come from a young man with HIV.

This chain links TRBV29-1 with TRBJ2-2, with 9 bases matching TRBD2. This CDR3 has 14 residues. Germline trimming cut 4 bases from V and 8 bases from J; bases unmatched to any gene: 8. The germline CDR1 and CDR2 sequences are SQVTM and ANQGSEA. CDR3 in amino acids: CSVVISGGAGELFF. The DNA for the CDR3 is TGCAGCGTTGTAATTAGCGGGGGTGCGGGGGAGCTGTTTTTT.

The CDR3 protein is CASSQGKFIGELFF. For the CDR3, the DNA is TGCGCCAGCAGCCAAGGGAAGTTTATCGGGGAGCTGTTTTTT. The chain couples TRBV4-1 to TRBJ2-2; D is ambiguous. The CDR3 consists of 14 residues. Trimming pared 1 base from V and 7 bases from J, leaving 10 bases between. In germline, CDR1 is MGHRA, CDR2 YSYEKL.

This chain connects TRBV28 to TRBJ2-7; the D gene is possibly TRBD1 (6 bases). V lost 5 bases and J 3 bases, leaving 11 bases between the germline ends. The CDR3 spans 13 residues. CDR1 is MDHEN, CDR2 SYDVKM, per germline. CDR3 protein: CASSQGTIYEQYF. As DNA, the CDR3 is TGTGCCAGCAGTCAGGGGACAATCTACGAGCAGTACTTC.

V is TRBV19 and J is TRBJ2-1; 11 bases map to TRBD2. After removal of 8 bases from V and 7 bases from J, the junction contained 13 bases not matched to a gene. This CDR3 region has 16 residues. CDR1 and CDR2 from the germline V gene are LNHDA and SQIVND (reference sequence). For the CDR3, the DNA is TGTGCCAGTCGCGTCAGGGAGTCTAGCGGGGGGAATGAGCAGTTCTTC. Residues: CASRVRESSGGNEQFF.

The rearrangement joins TRBV5-4 to TRBJ2-1; no definite D call. Germline CDR1 is SGHNT and CDR2 is YYREEE (reference sequence). This CDR3 has 11 amino acids. The V and J ends lost 4 bases and 8 bases respectively, with 7 bases between them. The DNA of the CDR3 is TGTGCCAGCAGCCAAAGGGATGAGCAGTTCTTC. Its protein is CASSQRDEQFF.

In regard to this clone: This may stem from a read error, because a much larger clone lies one nucleotide away. This sample also contains other DNA sequences that code for the same CDR3. The genes are TRBV18 and TRBJ1-1; 9 nucleotides align to TRBD1. This CDR3 is 14 amino acids long. Per germline, CDR1 KGHSH and CDR2 LQKENI. V gave up 1 base and J gave up 3 bases; unmatched junction bases: 0. The CDR3 reads CASSPRTGDTEAFF. The CDR3 nucleotides are TGTGCCAGCTCACCACGGACAGGGGACACTGAAGCTTTCTTT.

The rearrangement links TRBV9 to TRBJ2-5; D assignment may be TRBD1 or TRBD2 (5 bases each). V lost 0 bases to trimming and J lost 5 bases, with 14 bases between them. In germline, CDR1 is SGDLS, CDR2 YYNGEE. The CDR3 covers 15 residues. CDR3 nucleotide sequence: TGTGCCAGCAGCGTAGGAGGGGTGAGCGGCGAGACCCAGTACTTC. It codes for CASSVGGVSGETQYF.

In its sample, this clone ranks as medium-sized. V and J are TRBV5-1 and TRBJ2-7; D unresolved. V lost 0 bases, J lost 1 base, and 8 bases lay in between. This CDR3 has 14 amino acids. Germline-derived CDR1 and CDR2 are SGHRS and YFSETQ. The DNA of the CDR3 is TGCGCCAGCAGCTTGGTCTACCCGTCCTACGAGCAGTACTTC. Amino acid sequence: CASSLVYPSYEQYF.

This chain uses TRBV25-1 with TRBJ2-1, with 9 nucleotides matching TRBD1. The ends lost 6 bases at V and 4 bases at J; junction bases unmatched: 1. The CDR3 covers 13 residues. Germline lookup yields CDR1 MGHDK and CDR2 SYGVNS. In DNA, the CDR3 is TGTGCCAGCAGGGGACAGGGTTACAATGAGCAGTTCTTC. Residues: CASRGQGYNEQFF.

The chain employs TRBV7-8 and TRBJ2-1; tentative D call: TRBD1 (6 bases). The CDR3 totals 16 residues. Looked up from germline, CDR1 is SGHVS and CDR2 is FQNEAQ. The V gene lost 7 bases and the J gene lost 9 bases, with 25 bases spanning the gap. The CDR3 protein is CASTPKGGHPMFEQFF. For the CDR3, the DNA is TGTGCCAGCACCCCCAAAGGGGGACACCCGATGTTTGAGCAGTTCTTC. Full variable domain (remainder filled in from reference TRBV7-8 and TRBJ2-1): GAGVSQSPRYKVAKRGQDVALRCDPISGHVSLFWYQQALGQGPEFLTYFQNEAQLDKSGLPSDRFFAERPEGSVSTLKIQRTQQEDSAVYLCASTPKGGHPMFEQFFGPGTRLTVL.

The J gene is TRBJ2-1, the V gene TRBV6-1; D unresolved. Trimming took off 1 base at V and 4 bases at J, with 5 bases between the two ends. CDR1 is MNHNS, CDR2 SASEGT, per germline. CDR3 length equals 13 residues. CDR3 sequence (DNA): TGTGCCAGCAGTGAAGAACCTTACAATGAGCAGTTCTTC. Encoded protein: CASSEEPYNEQFF.

V is TRBV7-2 and J is TRBJ2-7; 7 positions match TRBD1. CDR1 SGHTA and CDR2 FQGNSA come from the germline V gene. The CDR3 spans 13 residues. Trimming removed 5 bases from V and 5 bases from J; junction bases left unmatched: 6. CDR3 loop: CASSILTGNEQYF. The DNA of the CDR3 is TGTGCCAGCAGCATATTGACAGGGAACGAGCAGTACTTC.

This clone has a handful of counts. The V call is TRBV6-5, the J call TRBJ1-2; D unresolved. CDR3 length: 13 residues. Trimming removed 0 bases from V and 7 bases from J, with 9 bases in between. Germline-derived CDR1 and CDR2 are MNHEY and SVGAGI. The CDR3 here is CASSYSGGSGYTF. The CDR3 nucleotides read TGTGCCAGCAGTTACTCTGGAGGGTCTGGCTACACCTTC.